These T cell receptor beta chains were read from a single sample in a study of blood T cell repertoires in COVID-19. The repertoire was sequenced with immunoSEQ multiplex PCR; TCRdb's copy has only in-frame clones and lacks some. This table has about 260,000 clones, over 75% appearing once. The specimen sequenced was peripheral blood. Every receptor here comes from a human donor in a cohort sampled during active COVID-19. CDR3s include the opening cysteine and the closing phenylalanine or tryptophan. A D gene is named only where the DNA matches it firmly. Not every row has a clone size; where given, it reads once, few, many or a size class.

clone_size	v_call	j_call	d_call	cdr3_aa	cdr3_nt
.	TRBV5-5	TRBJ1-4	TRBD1	CASSPGTGGEKLFF	TGTGCCAGCAGCCCCGGGACAGGTGGTGAAAAACTGTTTTTT
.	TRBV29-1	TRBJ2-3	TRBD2	CSVDVGGRRTDTQYF	TGCAGCGTTGACGTAGGCGGGAGAAGAACAGATACGCAGTATTTT
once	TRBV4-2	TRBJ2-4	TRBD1	CASSQDAGQGIAKNIQYF	TGTGCCAGCAGCCAAGACGCTGGACAGGGAATAGCCAAAAACATTCAGTACTTC
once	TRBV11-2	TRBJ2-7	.	CASSQASLSSYEQYF	TGTGCCAGCAGCCAGGCCAGCTTGAGCTCCTACGAGCAGTACTTC
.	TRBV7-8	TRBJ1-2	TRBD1	CASSLGAGGGFYGYTF	TGTGCCAGCAGCTTAGGGGCAGGGGGCGGGTTCTATGGCTACACCTTC
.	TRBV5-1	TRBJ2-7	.	CASSSGASMGYEQYF	TGCGCCAGCAGCTCGGGAGCCTCAATGGGGTACGAGCAGTACTTC
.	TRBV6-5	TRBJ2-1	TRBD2	CASRPRTSTEQFF	TGTGCCAGCAGGCCCAGGACTAGCACTGAGCAGTTCTTC
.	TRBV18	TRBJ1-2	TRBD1	CASSPGQGVYDYTF	TGTGCCAGCTCACCGGGACAGGGAGTTTATGACTACACCTTC
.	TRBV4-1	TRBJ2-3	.	CASSQGRGLHSTDTQYF	TGCGCCAGCAGCCAGGGTAGAGGCTTACATAGCACAGATACGCAGTATTTT
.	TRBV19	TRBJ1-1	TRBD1	CASSNPTQGGEAFF	TGTGCCAGTAGTAATCCAACACAGGGGGGAGAAGCTTTCTTT
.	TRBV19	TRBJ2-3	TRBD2	CASSNLAGATQYF	TGTGCCAGTAGTAACCTAGCGGGAGCTACGCAGTATTTT
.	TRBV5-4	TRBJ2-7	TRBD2	CASSLVGGIREQYF	TGTGCCAGCAGCTTGGTGGGGGGGATAAGGGAGCAGTACTTC
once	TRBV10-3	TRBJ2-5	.	CAISFDIQETQYF	TGTGCCATCAGTTTTGACATACAAGAGACCCAGTACTTC
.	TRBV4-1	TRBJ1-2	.	CASSQVPGGRRGYTF	TGCGCCAGCAGCCAAGTTCCAGGCGGAAGGAGGGGCTACACCTTC
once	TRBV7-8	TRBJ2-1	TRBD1	CASSSDRGHEQFF	TGTGCCAGCAGCTCGGACAGGGGGCATGAGCAGTTCTTC
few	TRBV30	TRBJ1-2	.	CAWREVGAEPYGYTF	TGTGCCTGGAGAGAGGTGGGGGCAGAACCATATGGCTACACCTTC
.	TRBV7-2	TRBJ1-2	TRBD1	CASSADRVGGYTF	TGTGCCAGCAGCGCGGACAGGGTAGGAGGCTACACCTTC
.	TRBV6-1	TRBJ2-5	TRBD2	CASSEKGRGWGFQETQYF	TGTGCCAGCAGTGAAAAAGGGAGGGGCTGGGGGTTTCAAGAGACCCAGTACTTC
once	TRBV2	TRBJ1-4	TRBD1	CASSVNPGTGKPNEKLFF	TGTGCCAGCAGTGTAAACCCCGGGACAGGAAAGCCTAATGAAAAACTGTTTTTT
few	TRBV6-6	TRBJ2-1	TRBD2	CASSRSSGRAGFDEQFF	TGTGCCAGCAGTCGGTCTAGCGGGAGGGCAGGTTTCGATGAGCAGTTCTTC
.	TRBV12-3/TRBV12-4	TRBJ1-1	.	CASSLSRTEAFF	TGTGCCAGCAGTTTATCTAGGACTGAAGCTTTCTTT
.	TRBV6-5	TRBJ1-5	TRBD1	CASSGDRGTGRPQHF	TGTGCCAGCAGCGGAGACAGGGGGACCGGTAGGCCCCAGCATTTT
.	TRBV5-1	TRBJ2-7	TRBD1	CASSLGGQDFREQYF	TGCGCCAGCAGCTTGGGGGGACAGGACTTTAGGGAGCAGTACTTC
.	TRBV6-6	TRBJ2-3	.	CASSSRLGTDTQYF	TGTGCCAGCAGTTCCCGACTTGGCACAGATACGCAGTATTTT
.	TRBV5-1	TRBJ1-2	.	CASSLGQGGGYTF	TGCGCCAGCAGCCTGGGGCAGGGAGGCGGCTACACCTTC
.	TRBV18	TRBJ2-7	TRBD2	CASSPKGISGRGSYEQYF	TGTGCCAGCTCACCGAAGGGAATAAGCGGGAGAGGTAGTTACGAGCAGTACTTC
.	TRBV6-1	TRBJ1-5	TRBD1	CASSEVWQGVQPQHF	TGTGCCAGCAGTGAAGTTTGGCAGGGGGTTCAGCCCCAGCATTTT
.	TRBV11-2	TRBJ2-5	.	CASSLGLRYQETQYF	TGTGCCAGCAGCTTAGGTCTGAGGTACCAAGAGACCCAGTACTTC
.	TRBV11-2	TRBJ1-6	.	CASSSQGKLNSPLHF	TGTGCCAGCAGCTCGCAGGGGAAGTTAAATTCACCCCTCCACTTT
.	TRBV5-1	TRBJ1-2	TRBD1	CASSLDSSGTGIDGYTF	TGCGCCAGCAGCTTGGATAGTTCCGGGACAGGGATTGATGGCTACACCTTC
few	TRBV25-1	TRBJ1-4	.	CASSEYVGGGREKLFF	TGTGCCAGCAGTGAATATGTCGGGGGAGGGCGTGAAAAACTGTTTTTT
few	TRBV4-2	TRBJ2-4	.	CASSHLLLAKNIQYF	TGTGCCAGCAGCCACCTTTTACTAGCCAAAAACATTCAGTACTTC
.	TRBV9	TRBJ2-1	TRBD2	CASSVDSGSVYNEQFF	TGTGCCAGCAGCGTAGATAGCGGGAGTGTCTACAATGAGCAGTTCTTC
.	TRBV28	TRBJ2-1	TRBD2	CATKILAGAREQFF	TGTGCCACCAAAATACTAGCGGGAGCCCGTGAGCAGTTCTTC
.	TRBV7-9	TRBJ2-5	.	CASSPSASQETQYF	TGTGCCAGCAGCCCCTCGGCTAGCCAAGAGACCCAGTACTTC
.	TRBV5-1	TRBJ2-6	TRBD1	CASSPGQGWDGANVLTF	TGCGCCAGCAGCCCCGGACAGGGGTGGGATGGGGCCAACGTCCTGACTTTC
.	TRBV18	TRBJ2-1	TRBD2	CASSPDILAGGDEQFF	TGTGCCAGCTCACCGGATATTCTAGCGGGAGGTGACGAGCAGTTCTTC
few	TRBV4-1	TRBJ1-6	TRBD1	CASSQTGQGRNSPLHF	TGCGCCAGCAGCCAGACCGGACAGGGGAGAAATTCACCCCTCCACTTT
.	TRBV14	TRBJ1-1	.	CASSSWTVRNTEAFF	TGTGCCAGCAGCTCCTGGACAGTCCGGAACACTGAAGCTTTCTTT
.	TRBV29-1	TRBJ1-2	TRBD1	CSVGDLGRGKDGYTF	TGCAGCGTTGGGGATTTAGGCAGGGGGAAAGATGGCTACACCTTC
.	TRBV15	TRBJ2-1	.	CATSRRANYNEQFF	TGTGCCACCAGCAGGCGGGCGAACTACAATGAGCAGTTCTTC
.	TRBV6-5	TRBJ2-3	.	CASRRESGTDTQYF	TGTGCCAGCCGCAGGGAATCGGGCACAGATACGCAGTATTTT
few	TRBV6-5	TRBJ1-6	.	CASRGDSNSPLHF	TGTGCCAGCAGGGGGGACTCTAATTCACCCCTCCACTTT
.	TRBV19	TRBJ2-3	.	CASSIPGADTQYF	TGTGCCAGTAGTATTCCCGGTGCAGATACGCAGTATTTT
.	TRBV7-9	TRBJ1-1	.	CASSLRMEGEAFF	TGTGCCAGCAGCTTACGGATGGAGGGGGAAGCTTTCTTT
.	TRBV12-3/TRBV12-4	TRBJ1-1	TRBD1	CASSSQGSFGAFF	TGTGCCAGCAGCTCACAGGGGTCTTTTGGAGCTTTCTTT
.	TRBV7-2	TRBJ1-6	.	CASSLFTNNSPLHF	TGTGCCAGCAGCTTATTTACAAATAATTCACCCCTCCACTTT